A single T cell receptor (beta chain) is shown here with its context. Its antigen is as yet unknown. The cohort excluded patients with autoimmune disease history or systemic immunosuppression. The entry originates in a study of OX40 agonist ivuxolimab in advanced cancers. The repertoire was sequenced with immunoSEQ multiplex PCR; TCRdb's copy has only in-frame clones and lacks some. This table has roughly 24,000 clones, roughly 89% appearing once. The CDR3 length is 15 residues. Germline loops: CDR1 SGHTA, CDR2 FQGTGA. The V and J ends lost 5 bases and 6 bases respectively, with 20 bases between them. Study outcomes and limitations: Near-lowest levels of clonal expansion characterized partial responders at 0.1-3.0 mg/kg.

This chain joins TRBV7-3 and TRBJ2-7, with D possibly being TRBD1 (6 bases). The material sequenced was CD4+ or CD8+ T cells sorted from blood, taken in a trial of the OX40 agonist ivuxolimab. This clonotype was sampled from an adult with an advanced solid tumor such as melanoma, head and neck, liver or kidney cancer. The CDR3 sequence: CASSPRTVVSGEQYF. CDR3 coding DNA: TGTGCCAGCAGCCCTCGGACAGTAGTCTCGGGCGAGCAGTACTTC. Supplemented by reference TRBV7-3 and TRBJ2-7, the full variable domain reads GAGVSQTPSNKVTEKGKYVELRCDPISGHTALYWYRQSLGQGPEFLIYFQGTGAADDSGLPNDRFFAVRPEGSVSTLKIQRTERGDSAVYLCASSPRTVVSGEQYFGPGTRLTVT.